This T cell receptor beta chain was identified in a study of shared clonotypes between healthy human individuals (dated by TCRdb to the early 2020s). Turning to the overall study: The cohort comprised two women and a few men aged 18 to 49 years. To estimate repertoire size and how much clonotypes are shared between individuals, the study performed deep sequencing of blood TCR repertoires from 4 to 6 healthy adults. Per donor, leukapheresis produced somewhere between about 0.94 and 9 billion PBMCs. To increase sequencing depth and limit assay-specific biases, TCR repertoire library preparation and sequencing were carried out by different laboratories using diverse techniques. For each donor, three plates each were used for CD4 naive and CD4 memory, two plates were used for CD8 naive, and one plate was used for CD8 memory. What the study reported, not specific to this receptor: Compared with non-shared clonotypes, the clonotypes found in all four sorted-subset donors had higher generation probabilities. Even with the large sequencing depth, rarefaction of the sorted-subset datasets indicated that sequencing was incomplete. Naive subsets generally had larger estimated clonotype richness than memory subsets did. The genetic and exposure-history diversity represented was limited by the small number of donors. Sharing across a handful of donors was observed for around 5% of naive CD4, about 4% of naive CD8, roughly 2.3% of memory CD4, and approximately 0.41% of memory CD8 clonotypes. Based on pairwise subsampling, the degree of clonotype sharing among donors was expected to be affected by sequencing depth. Sampling was limited to blood, and TCR repertoires in tissue likely differ from TCR repertoires in blood.

CD8 naive samples consisted of CD45RO-negative cells that were positively selected for CCR7, yielding a CD45RA+CCR7+ population without TemRA cells. Donors were healthy HIV-negative adults with no recently reported acute infections or vaccinations. All donors were Caucasian adults living in Nashville, Tennessee, USA. After blood collection by leukapheresis, PBMCs were isolated using Ficoll-Histopaque density gradient centrifugation and then cryopreserved in the vapor phase of liquid nitrogen. Analytical flow cytometry was used to check the purity and quantity of every magnetically sorted T cell population. Genomic DNA was isolated from each sorted fraction and quantified by UV absorbance on a Nanodrop 2000c. Using the deep immunoSEQ assay, multiplex PCR amplified TCR CDR3 regions from genomic DNA. Extracted genomic DNA from each cell subset was distributed evenly across all wells of several immunoSEQ 96-well plates, and each plate was treated as a replicate. For sorted subsets, 200 ng of genomic DNA, equivalent to 25,000 to 35,000 T cell genomes, went into each replicate PCR. Purified libraries were quantified with a Qubit 3.0 fluorometer, sized on a Bioanalyzer 2100, and re-quantified with the KAPA Library Quantification kit. Every immunoSEQ 96-well plate was sequenced on a dedicated single-read 150-cycle Illumina NextSeq 550 flow cell. As for how the authors treated the data: Because only junctional sequences without quality scores were contained in the immunoSEQ output, filtering matching that applied to full-length reads could not be performed. Sequences were annotated with PyIR, a Python wrapper for IgBLAST v1.9, and V/J genes and CDR3 were assigned using IMGT germline references. Reads were removed for weak V/J assignments (E-value above 1e-6), missing CDR3, stop codons, out-of-frame junctions, or ambiguous translated residues. V3J clonotypes were defined as sequences sharing an identical inferred V gene, J gene, and CDR3 amino acid sequence. Percentage overlap between repertoires was calculated by dividing the number of shared unique clonotypes by the size of the smaller repertoire. Three approaches were used to assess repertoire richness: RTK rarefaction, the Chao1 estimator, and Recon v2.1 estimates of unobserved clonotypes. Generation probabilities for all TCRbeta clonotypes obtained by the gDNA method from a handful of donors were computed using OLGA. Entries here come from immuneACCESS through TCRdb and include only in-frame sequences with V and J called. Some clones fail to appear in such tables; in the studies checked, an unresolved V gene covers under half of the shortfall, and the cause of the remainder is unknown. V, J and clone size were drawn from that table, and D and trimming were deduced from the DNA. Here the sample has 800,000 or so clones; just over 95% occur a single time. Clones ranked in the top ten supply less than 0.25% of the sample.

The CDR3 numbers 16 residues from cysteine through phenylalanine. Only the CDR3 DNA is retained, 48 bases long and in frame from the first base. V is cut back by 3 bases and J by 0 bases, with 3 bases in the junction unmatched. Per the germline V gene (reference sequence), SEHNR is the CDR1 and FQNEAQ is the CDR2. Concerning this clone itself: Its target antigen remains unknown. No base qualities exist here, and no much larger clone lies one base off it.

The specimen sequenced was naive CD8+ T cells sorted from blood. The intended sense of this specimen's cell subset or site label: CD45RA+CCR7+. The rearranged segments are TRBV7-9 and TRBJ2-1; 9 bases in between match TRBD1. The source of this sequence is a man aged 25 to 45 in good health. CDR3 region: CASSFLTGGSYNEQFF. The DNA is as follows: TGTGCCAGCAGCTTTTTGACAGGGGGCTCCTACAATGAGCAGTTCTTC.